The clone carrying this TCR beta chain showed up just a few times. This CDR3 contains 13 residues. Germline lookup yields CDR1 ENHRY and CDR2 SYGVKD. Trimming removed 3 bases from V and 5 bases from J, with 8 bases in between. MiXCR, applied by TCRdb to the 5' RACE reads, yields one record per CDR3 protein. The repertoire holds around 530,000 distinct CDR3 sequences, about a sixth seen once, with roughly a sixth in the top ten. This entry is derived from a study of T cells after yellow fever vaccination. This clonotype was obtained from a man aged 18 to 30 who received the YFV17D yellow fever vaccine. The V call is TRBV10-3, the J call TRBJ1-5; D not certain. The sequencing here drew on PBMCs, taken 4 to 6 days after the first yellow fever vaccination. Here the CDR3 DNA reads TGTGCCATCAGTGATATGGGAGATCAGCCCCAGCATTTT. Translation: CAISDMGDQPQHF.